The clone carrying this T cell receptor (beta chain) was counted a few times. Its specificity is not known. TCRalpha and TCRbeta libraries used 5'RACE with constant-segment primers and UMIs. TCRdb re-analysed the 5' RACE reads in MiXCR, keeping a single row per CDR3 protein. This sample has 580,000 or so distinct CDR3 sequences, with 17% found just once. The sample comes from a study of T-cell memory formation after mild COVID-19. Trimming pared 3 bases from V and 3 bases from J, leaving 9 bases between. Germline assignment: CDR1 LNHDA and CDR2 SQIVND (reference sequence). This CDR3 contains 13 residues. Findings of the study overall: Clones shrinking between day 15 and 85 showed a balanced CD4/CD8 split, and those that grew later tilted toward CD4+. Largely, contracting CD4+ clones fell within CM and EM, and contracting CD8+ clones within EMRA.

The chain is built from TRBV19 and TRBJ2-7, with D perhaps assigned TRBD1 or TRBD2 (5 bases each). This TCR came from an adult woman who had mild COVID-19 (a few samples of this study predate the infection). Cell type and time point are not known. Sequencing was carried out using PBMCs or a T cell subset sorted from them (not recorded which). The CDR3 DNA is TGTGCCAGTAGTATCTCGGGGCTCTACGAGCAGTACTTC. This sequence encodes CASSISGLYEQYF.